Following are 30 T cell receptor beta chains from one sample sequenced in a study of blood T cell repertoires in COVID-19. TCRdb's copy holds only in-frame clones and misses some; the assay was immunoSEQ multiplex PCR. This sample yields roughly 250,000 clones, of which around nine tenths are seen a single time; roughly 9.8% belongs to the top ten. The sequencing sample was made of peripheral blood. The receptors were sampled from a man in his forties who had recovered from COVID-19.

The V and J genes are TRBV11-3 and TRBJ2-1; TRBD2 agrees at 10 bases. The CDR3 has 15 amino acids. Trimming at V came to 4 bases and at J to 8 bases, leaving 8 bases not matched to a gene. Per germline, CDR1 SGHNT and CDR2 YENEEA. Written as DNA, the CDR3 is TGTGCCAGCAGCTCCCGGACTAGCGGCGGCGATGAGCAGTTCTTC. It codes for CASSSRTSGGDEQFF.

V and J are TRBV6-5 and TRBJ1-3; D call uncertain. The CDR3 contains 13 residues. Between the trimmed V and J ends, which lost 6 bases and 4 bases, there was a span of 10 bases. Germline CDR1 is MNHEY and CDR2 is SVGAGI. CDR3 sequence reads: CASREGSGNTIYF. CDR3 in DNA: TGTGCCAGCAGAGAGGGTTCAGGAAACACCATATATTTT.

V usage is TRBV19 and J usage is TRBJ2-7; D perhaps matches TRBD2 (5 bases). Germline assignment: CDR1 LNHDA and CDR2 SQIVND (reference sequence). The CDR3 is 12 amino acids. The V end lost 8 bases, the J end lost 6 bases, and 14 bases lay between the germline ends. The CDR3 loop is CASRGTLGEQYF. CDR3 sequence (DNA): TGTGCCAGTCGGGGTACCCTTGGCGAGCAGTACTTC.

CDR3 nucleotides: TGTGCTAGTGCCCCCGGACTAGCGGGGGGGCCGGGCACAGATACGCAGTATTTT. This encodes CASAPGLAGGPGTDTQYF. The genes are TRBV12-5 and TRBJ2-3; 15 nucleotides align to TRBD2. The V and J ends lost 7 bases and 1 base, in that order; junction bases with no gene match: 9. Germline-derived CDR1 and CDR2 are LGHNT and FRNRAP. The CDR3 is 18 residues long.

The CDR3 region has the DNA TGTGCCAGCAGTTTACTCGGGACAGGGAATTATGGCTACACCTTC. Translation: CASSLLGTGNYGYTF. This chain links TRBV27 with TRBJ1-2; 9 bases fit TRBD1. Germline V CDR1 and CDR2: MNHEY, SMNVEV (reference sequence). After removal of 2 bases from V and 5 bases from J, the junction contained 6 bases not matched to a gene. The CDR3 covers 15 residues.

V is TRBV6-5 and J is TRBJ2-7; D unresolved. Germline V CDR1 and CDR2: MNHEY, SVGAGI. The CDR3 runs 16 residues. The V end lost 0 bases, the J end lost 3 bases, and 15 bases lay between the germline ends. The CDR3 sequence: CASSYSGSTAFYEQYF. The CDR3 DNA reads as TGTGCCAGCAGTTACTCGGGCAGTACCGCCTTCTACGAGCAGTACTTC.

The CDR3 sequence: CASASRTADSGNTIYF. The DNA of the CDR3 is TGTGCCAGCGCCTCACGGACAGCAGACTCTGGAAACACCATATATTTT. The chain combines TRBV27 with TRBJ1-3, with D possibly being TRBD1 (6 bases). The CDR3 is made up of 16 amino acids. Germline CDR1 reads MNHEY; CDR2 reads SMNVEV (reference sequence). Deletions cut 8 bases from V and 0 bases from J, with 17 bases between.

In this sample, this clone turned up a few times. This chain joins TRBV5-4 and TRBJ1-1, with 7 bases matching TRBD1. The CDR3 is made up of 15 amino acids. Germline-derived CDR1 and CDR2 are SGHNT and YYREEE (reference sequence). V lost 0 bases, J lost 5 bases, and 7 bases stayed unmatched. CDR3 nucleotide sequence: TGTGCCAGCAGCTTGGCTGCAAGGGGGCTGACTGAAGCTTTCTTT. It codes for CASSLAARGLTEAFF.

The chain employs TRBV19 and TRBJ2-4; D possibly corresponds to TRBD1 (6 bases). The V gene lost 8 bases and the J gene lost 4 bases, with 21 bases spanning the gap. This CDR3 spans 16 amino acids. Germline V gene lookup returns CDR1 LNHDA and CDR2 SQIVND (reference sequence). CDR3 sequence reads: CASQRPGTSGKNIQYF. DNA of the CDR3: TGTGCCAGTCAGCGTCCCGGGACAAGTGGGAAAAACATTCAGTACTTC.

This CDR3 is CASSLGDYGYTF. DNA of the CDR3: TGTGCCAGCAGCTTAGGAGACTATGGCTACACCTTC. The V gene is TRBV7-9, the J gene TRBJ1-2; no firm D call. The ends were cut back, 1 base at V and 3 bases at J, with 3 bases in the middle. This CDR3 is 12 amino acids long. Germline CDR1 reads SEHNR; CDR2 reads FQNEAQ (reference sequence).

This clone has more than one count but fewer than ten. This chain uses TRBV14 with TRBJ2-7; D might be TRBD2 (6 bases). Deletions cut 0 bases from V and 4 bases from J, with 19 bases between. Germline values: CDR1 SGHDN, CDR2 FVKESK. This CDR3 spans 17 amino acids. The CDR3, as DNA: TGTGCCAGCAGCCAAGAACGGGGTGGAGGGCGGGATTACGAGCAGTACTTC. Translation gives CASSQERGGGRDYEQYF.

The chain employs TRBV7-9 and TRBJ2-5, with 14 bases lining up with TRBD2. The CDR3 is 16 amino acids. Germline values: CDR1 SEHNR, CDR2 FQNEAQ (reference sequence). The ends lost 5 bases at V and 4 bases at J; junction bases unmatched: 6. CDR3 DNA sequence: TGTGCCAGCAGCCCGGGACTAGCGGGAGCGGGAGAGACCCAGTACTTC. Translated: CASSPGLAGAGETQYF.

The chain links TRBV19 to TRBJ1-1, with 7 positions matching TRBD1. Germline CDR1 reads LNHDA; CDR2 reads SQIVND (reference sequence). V lost 6 bases, J lost 3 bases, and 7 bases stayed unmatched. The length of the CDR3 is 14 residues. The DNA for the CDR3 is TGTGCCAGTAGAATACAGGGGCTGGACACTGAAGCTTTCTTT. Its protein product is CASRIQGLDTEAFF.

V usage is TRBV21-1 and J usage is TRBJ2-7; the table calls TRBD2, which could not be checked here. TRBV21-1 is termed a pseudogene. The CDR3 extends over 14 amino acids. Here the CDR3 DNA reads TGTGCCAGCAGCCGAAGCAGGGAGGGATGGGAGCAGTACTTC. Translated, it gives CASSRSREGWEQYF.

V is TRBV5-1 and J is TRBJ1-4; D might be TRBD1 (6 bases). Germline CDR1 reads SGHRS; CDR2 reads YFSETQ. This CDR3 is built from 15 residues. V lost 0 bases, J lost 4 bases, and 10 bases lay in between. The CDR3 loop reads CASSLDRASNEKLFF. The CDR3, as DNA: TGCGCCAGCAGCTTGGACAGGGCCAGTAATGAAAAACTGTTTTTT.

This chain uses TRBV9 with TRBJ2-1; 9 bases are a match to TRBD1. CDR1 and CDR2 from the germline V gene are SGDLS and YYNGEE. The CDR3 extends over 18 amino acids. Germline trimming cut 3 bases from V and 0 bases from J; bases unmatched to any gene: 10. CDR3 region: CASSDQPGQGNSYNEQFF. In DNA form, the CDR3 reads TGTGCCAGCAGCGATCAACCGGGACAGGGAAACTCCTACAATGAGCAGTTCTTC.

The chain couples TRBV5-1 to TRBJ2-1; D possibly corresponds to TRBD2 (6 bases). Trimming shortened V by 1 base and J by 3 bases, and 11 bases separated the two germline ends. This CDR3 spans 15 amino acids. CDR1 and CDR2 (germline): SGHRS, YFSETQ. DNA for the CDR3: TGCGCCAGCAGCTTGCAAATCGGGGGCTACAATGAGCAGTTCTTC. Translated, it gives CASSLQIGGYNEQFF.

This chain joins TRBV5-1 and TRBJ1-1; no clear D gene. This CDR3 has 12 residues. Trimming left V 6 bases short and J 2 bases short, with 8 bases between. Germline V gene lookup returns CDR1 SGHRS and CDR2 YFSETQ. CDR3 residues: CASNHSNTEAFF. The CDR3 DNA is TGCGCCAGCAACCACTCAAACACTGAAGCTTTCTTT.

This clone appeared a few times. The chain carries TRBV19 and TRBJ1-1, with D unclear. CDR1 and CDR2 (germline): LNHDA, SQIVND (reference sequence). The CDR3 is 13 amino acids. V shed 8 bases and J shed 0 bases, with 10 bases lying between them. CDR3 sequence: CASAETMNTEAFF. For the CDR3, the DNA is TGTGCCAGTGCAGAAACCATGAACACTGAAGCTTTCTTT.

The rearrangement links TRBV5-6 to TRBJ1-4; TRBD1 agrees at 12 bases. The junction had 6 bases not matched to a gene; V was cut back by 4 bases and J by 8 bases. The CDR3 is made up of 15 amino acids. From germline, CDR1 is SGHDT and CDR2 YYEEEE. The CDR3 is CASSLPGQGAEKLFF. The CDR3 DNA reads TGTGCCAGCAGCCTACCGGGACAGGGGGCCGAAAAACTGTTTTTT. The whole variable domain, remainder taken from reference TRBV5-6 and TRBJ1-4, is DAGVTQSPTHLIKTRGQQVTLRCSPKSGHDTVSWYQQALGQGPQFIFQYYEEEERQRGNFPDRFSGHQFPNYSSELNVNALLLGDSALYLCASSLPGQGAEKLFFGSGTQLSVL.

The chain uses TRBV10-3 and TRBJ2-7; 12 bases agree with TRBD2. The CDR3 has 14 residues. CDR1 and CDR2 (germline): ENHRY, SYGVKD. After removal of 6 bases from V and 0 bases from J, the junction contained 0 bases not matched to a gene. The CDR3: CAIRGLAGSYEQYF. The CDR3 nucleotides are TGTGCCATCAGGGGACTAGCGGGCTCCTACGAGCAGTACTTC.

This chain connects TRBV6-5 to TRBJ2-3; 7 bases are shared with TRBD2. J lost 5 bases, V lost 6 bases, and 5 bases had no gene match. Germline values: CDR1 MNHEY, CDR2 SVGAGI. The CDR3 runs to 13 residues. The CDR3 loop is CASSPGTIDTQYF. Written as DNA, the CDR3 is TGTGCCAGCAGCCCCGGGACTATAGATACGCAGTATTTT.

This clone was counted a single time. This chain joins TRBV15 and TRBJ2-3; possibly TRBD1 for D (6 bases). The CDR3 runs 16 residues. Germline V gives CDR1 LNHNV, CDR2 YYDKDF (reference sequence). Trimming shortened V by 3 bases and J by 2 bases, and 15 bases separated the two germline ends. CDR3 amino acids: CATSRDVGHLTDTQYF. CDR3 DNA sequence: TGTGCCACCAGCAGGGATGTGGGACACCTCACAGATACGCAGTATTTT.

V gene TRBV27 combines with J gene TRBJ1-1; tentative D call: TRBD1 (5 bases). V lost 8 bases, J lost 4 bases, and 17 bases lay in between. CDR3 length: 14 residues. The germline V gene has CDR1 MNHEY and CDR2 SMNVEV (reference sequence). The CDR3 DNA reads TGTGCCAGCTGGATGGGGCTCCGGAGCACTGAAGCTTTCTTT. As protein: CASWMGLRSTEAFF.

V usage is TRBV7-2 and J usage is TRBJ2-4, with D maybe TRBD1 (6 bases). The CDR3 runs 14 residues. Germline V CDR1 and CDR2: SGHTA, FQGNSA. V dropped 1 base and J dropped 6 bases, with 10 bases sitting between them. The CDR3 region is CASSLGDKLNIQYF. The CDR3 bases are TGTGCCAGCAGCTTAGGGGACAAGTTAAACATTCAGTACTTC.

The V gene is TRBV7-8, the J gene TRBJ2-1, with 8 positions matching TRBD2. V lost 3 bases to trimming and J lost 3 bases; unmatched junction nucleotides: 10. Germline values: CDR1 SGHVS, CDR2 FQNEAQ. The CDR3 spans 17 residues. The CDR3 reads CASSFTSGTTNYNEQFF. CDR3 DNA: TGTGCCAGCAGCTTTACTAGCGGCACTACGAACTACAATGAGCAGTTCTTC.

The chain has TRBV27 and TRBJ2-1; 8 positions agree with TRBD2. The trim removed 6 bases at V and 6 bases at J, leaving 13 bases unmatched. The length of the CDR3 is 16 residues. Germline V CDR1 and CDR2: MNHEY, SMNVEV (reference sequence). The CDR3 DNA reads as TGTGCCAGCAGCCGTCCCAGCGGGAGAGAGGGCAATGAGCAGTTCTTC. Protein product: CASSRPSGREGNEQFF.

The rearrangement uses TRBV5-1 and TRBJ2-5, with D perhaps matching TRBD2 (7 bases). The V gene's germline CDR1 is SGHRS and CDR2 YFSETQ. V was cut by 6 bases and J by 5 bases, with 14 bases left in between. The CDR3 runs to 13 residues. The CDR3 spells CASKEGGLETQYF. DNA of the CDR3: TGCGCCAGCAAGGAGGGGGGGTTGGAGACCCAGTACTTC.

This clone was seen a single time. This chain links TRBV10-2 with TRBJ1-5; tentative D call: TRBD1 (5 bases). V dropped 11 bases and J dropped 1 base, with 21 bases sitting between them. The germline CDR1 and CDR2 sequences are WSHSY and SAAADI. This CDR3 has 16 residues. Here the CDR3 DNA reads TGCGCCCCATCGGTACCAGGGCGCTTGAGCAATCAGCCCCAGCATTTT. It specifies CAPSVPGRLSNQPQHF.

The V call is TRBV5-1, the J call TRBJ2-6, with D hard to call. This CDR3 has 16 residues. Deletions cut 0 bases from V and 0 bases from J, with 7 bases between. Germline V CDR1 and CDR2: SGHRS, YFSETQ. The CDR3 here is CASSLVGTSGANVLTF. CDR3 in DNA: TGCGCCAGCAGCTTGGTGGGCACCTCTGGGGCCAACGTCCTGACTTTC.